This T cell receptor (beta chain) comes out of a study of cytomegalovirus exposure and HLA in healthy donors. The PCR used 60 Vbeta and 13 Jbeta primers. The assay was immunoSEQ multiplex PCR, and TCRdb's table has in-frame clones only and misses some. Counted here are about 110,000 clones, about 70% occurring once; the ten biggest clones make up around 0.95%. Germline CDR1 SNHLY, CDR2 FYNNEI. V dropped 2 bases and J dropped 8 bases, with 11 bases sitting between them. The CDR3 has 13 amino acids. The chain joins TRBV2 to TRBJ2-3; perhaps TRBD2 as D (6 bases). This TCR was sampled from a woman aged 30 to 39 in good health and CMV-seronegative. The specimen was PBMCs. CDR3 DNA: TGTGCCAGCAGTGAACTGGTGGGAGGTACGCAGTATTTT. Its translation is CASSELVGGTQYF.